The clone carrying this T cell receptor (beta chain) was seen ten or more times. This sample is part of a study of T cells in Graves' hyperthyroidism and ophthalmopathy. The wider study: The blood sample was taken at first diagnosis, before treatment began.

The CDR3 sequence is 13 residues long. The ends were cut back, 8 bases at V and 4 bases at J, with 14 bases in the middle. The V gene's germline CDR1 is MDHEN and CDR2 SYDVKM. Amplification of TCR beta CDR3 regions used RNA as the template. A first-round RT-PCR of the TCR CDR3 used the HTBI primer set. TCRdb re-called the multiplex PCR reads through MiXCR, storing one row per CDR3 protein. Here the sample spans 450,000 to 650,000 distinct CDR3 sequences, 14% being singletons. Each person with ophthalmopathy scored at least 3 on the Clinical Activity Score, reached NOSPECS grade 4 or higher, and had been ill under 3 months. Exclusion followed for patients with uncontrolled infection, other autoimmune disease, pregnancy or lactation.

The sequenced sample was blood. This receptor was identified in a woman between 18 and 29 years old with Graves' ophthalmopathy. This sequence joins TRBV28 and TRBJ1-2; D is unclear. DNA for the CDR3: TGTGCCAGCCAAGAAGGATTAGCCTATGGCTACACCTTC. Translation gives CASQEGLAYGYTF.